The rows below give T cell receptor beta chains drawn from one sample of a study of blood T cell repertoires in COVID-19. TCRdb keeps only in-frame clones here, not all; method: immunoSEQ multiplex PCR. The data hold roughly 200,000 clones, with nearly 85% observed a single time. Sequenced material: peripheral blood. The receptors stem from a woman aged 25-40 years with COVID-19, enrolled during active disease. Both conserved end residues are part of each CDR3. The order of the fields is V gene, D gene, CDR3 protein. D genes are given only for firm matches.

TRBV28 | . | CASSWGGRTEAFF
TRBV30 | TRBD2 | CAWSAGLAGGLGQFF
TRBV4-2 | TRBD1 | CASSQVLPGQGPFNYGYTF
TRBV5-5 | . | CASSLATQGRNEQYF
TRBV7-2 | TRBD2 | CASSLHRTSGDQETQYF
TRBV19 | . | CASIHSDRYGYTF
TRBV15 | . | CATSQGGAGETQYF
TRBV9 | . | CASSVTGWRTDTQYF
TRBV27 | TRBD1 | CASSLSTGEPYEQYF
TRBV6-4 | TRBD1 | CASSEGQGATGYTF
TRBV5-1 | . | CASSLEASTEAFF
TRBV2 | TRBD1 | CASSVDRVENTIYF
TRBV27 | TRBD1 | CASSFTFGTGSNQPQHF
TRBV24-1 | TRBD1 | CATSERQGAGTAEAFF
TRBV2 | . | CASSETGWTYEQYF
TRBV3-1/TRBV3-2 | . | CASSQLTGELFF
TRBV20-1 | TRBD2 | CSAKRGALNF
TRBV2 | . | CASSGRVETQYF
TRBV7-3 | TRBD2 | CASSLASGRAGEQFF
TRBV18 | TRBD1 | CASSPEQGVTYEQYF
TRBV3-1/TRBV3-2 | . | CASSQYVGVYGYTF
TRBV6-1 | . | CASSDVATHPETQYF
TRBV7-3 | . | CASSATWGDGNTIYF
TRBV19 | . | CASSRGDTQYF
TRBV3-1/TRBV3-2 | . | CASSLQGNYGYTF
TRBV9 | . | CASSAPGDRTDTQYF
TRBV28 | TRBD1 | CASSSQRQGIRETQYF
TRBV19 | . | CASSRHSSYNEQFF
TRBV7-8 | . | CASSLIKKTNYGYTF
TRBV19 | . | CASRKLRGRSTDTQYF
TRBV6-5 | . | CASMRDVSEPQHF
TRBV9 | . | CASSVVGAGDTQYF
TRBV9 | . | CASSVRGLDVLTF
TRBV12-3/TRBV12-4 | . | CASSPNTDTQYF
TRBV2 | . | CASSATGSGGYTF
TRBV3-1/TRBV3-2 | . | CASSQASVAVAEQFF
TRBV30 | . | CAWNREGVEWTEAFF
TRBV4-3 | . | CASSQDRVGTGELFF
TRBV14 | . | CASSQDRQTYEQYF
TRBV7-3 | TRBD2 | CASSYTSGRYNEQFF
TRBV3-1/TRBV3-2 | . | CASSPGPVGYGYTF
TRBV4-2 | . | CASSQERYNQPQHF
TRBV4-3 | . | CASSQDVPGPEAFF
TRBV7-8 | TRBD2 | CASSLAPHTRGNTDTQYF
TRBV5-1 | TRBD2 | CASSLAGGAEDTQYF
TRBV30 | TRBD2 | CAWSVGRERDTQYF
TRBV5-1 | TRBD1 | CASSTGVPSNEQFF
TRBV24-1 | . | CATSDRQGNYTF
TRBV7-7 | . | CASSLGPSGQETQYF